The 25 T cell receptor beta chains below all came from one sample that was sequenced in a study of cytomegalovirus exposure and HLA in healthy donors. The PCR contained 60 Vbeta and 13 Jbeta primers. TCRdb's copy holds only in-frame clones and misses some; the assay was immunoSEQ multiplex PCR. The profile covers some 150,000 clones, with roughly 84% appearing a single time and more than 1.5% taken by the ten largest. The specimen was PBMCs. These receptors all come from a woman under 30 in good health and CMV-seronegative.

The CDR3 coding sequence is TGTGCCAATTTAGGACAGGGGCGTTTTTGGGGCTACACCTTC. Translation: CANLGQGRFWGYTF. The chain uses TRBV6-1 and TRBJ1-2, with 9 bases identical to TRBD1. The CDR3 consists of 14 residues. V shed 10 bases and J 8 bases; nucleotides not matched to a gene: 14. Germline V gene sequence: CDR1 MNHNS, CDR2 SASEGT.

In this sample, this clone turned up a few times. This rearrangement joins TRBV11-2 to TRBJ2-7; 7 bases agree with TRBD2. Per the germline V gene, CDR1 is SGHAT and CDR2 is FQNNGV. Trimming took 2 bases from V and 7 from J; bases not matched to a gene: 5. CDR3 length equals 13 residues. CDR3 in amino acids: CASSLLRGIEQYF. CDR3 nucleotide sequence: TGTGCCAGCAGCTTATTGCGGGGGATAGAGCAGTACTTC.

The V call is TRBV11-2, the J call TRBJ1-3, with a possible D match to TRBD1 (6 bases). The CDR3 extends over 15 amino acids. Germline CDR1 is SGHAT and CDR2 is FQNNGV. Trimming pared 5 bases from V and 3 bases from J, leaving 14 bases between. CDR3 amino acids: CASSPFTGYGNTIYF. The CDR3 region has the DNA TGTGCCAGCAGCCCCTTTACAGGGTATGGAAACACCATATATTTT.

V is TRBV2 and J is TRBJ2-1; TRBD2 agrees at 16 bases. Per the germline V gene, CDR1 is SNHLY and CDR2 is FYNNEI. The CDR3 length is 15 residues. V was clipped by 6 bases and J by 8 bases; unmatched bases: 4. As DNA, the CDR3 is TGTGCCAGCAGGTCGGGACTAGCGGGGGGGTATGAGCAGTTCTTC. It codes for CASRSGLAGGYEQFF.

The chain joins TRBV19 to TRBJ1-1, with D hard to call. The CDR3 extends over 13 amino acids. From germline, CDR1 is LNHDA and CDR2 SQIVND (reference sequence). Deletions cut 6 bases from V and 5 bases from J, with 13 bases between. The CDR3 region has the DNA TGTGCCAGTAGCTCCATCCGGGGAACTGAAGCTTTCTTT. Translating it yields CASSSIRGTEAFF.

The chain employs TRBV30 and TRBJ1-1; 7 bases line up with TRBD1. The CDR3 sequence is 19 residues long. Looked up from germline, CDR1 is GTSNPN and CDR2 is SVGIG (reference sequence). The V and J ends lost 1 base and 8 bases, in that order; junction bases with no gene match: 25. CDR3 region: CAWSAGPTGKNYRALEAFF. Here the CDR3 DNA reads TGTGCCTGGAGTGCAGGGCCGACAGGGAAAAATTACCGAGCGCTAGAAGCTTTCTTT.

The genes are TRBV30 and TRBJ2-7, with 11 positions matching TRBD2. Trimming removed 3 bases from V and 4 bases from J; junction bases left unmatched: 20. CDR3 size: 19 residues. Germline assignment: CDR1 GTSNPN and CDR2 SVGIG (reference sequence). CDR3 sequence (DNA): TGTGCCTGGAGCCCCCTTGGGCTAGCGGGGGGCCGCCGGAGATACGAGCAGTACTTC. Translated, it gives CAWSPLGLAGGRRRYEQYF.

This sequence joins TRBV28 and TRBJ1-1; 7 bases are shared with TRBD1. The CDR3 runs 13 residues. The V gene end was trimmed by 4 bases and the J gene end by 3 bases; junction bases not matched to a gene: 2. CDR1 is MDHEN, CDR2 SYDVKM, per germline. The CDR3: CASSYRGDTEAFF. CDR3 bases: TGTGCCAGCAGTTACAGGGGAGACACTGAAGCTTTCTTT.

This clone has only one observation. The rearrangement joins TRBV9 to TRBJ2-3, with D possibly matching TRBD2 (5 bases). The CDR3 covers 18 residues. V was shortened by 4 bases and J by 5 bases, with 26 bases between the two germline ends. Looked up from germline, CDR1 is SGDLS and CDR2 is YYNGEE. This chain's CDR3 is CASSPIPSANPEEDTQYF. The CDR3 coding sequence is TGTGCCAGCAGCCCCATCCCCTCTGCGAACCCGGAGGAAGATACGCAGTATTTT.

CDR3 protein: CAWSTRGTATYEQYF. The CDR3 DNA is TGTGCCTGGAGTACCCGGGGGACGGCCACCTACGAGCAGTACTTC. The J gene is TRBJ2-7, the V gene TRBV30; D may be TRBD2 (6 bases). The CDR3 has 15 amino acids. CDR1 is GTSNPN and CDR2 is SVGIG in the germline V gene (reference sequence). V dropped 2 bases and J dropped 2 bases, with 16 bases sitting between them.

V gene TRBV28 combines with J gene TRBJ1-5, with unresolved D. Trimming took off 3 bases at V and 2 bases at J, with 8 bases between the two ends. Looked up from germline, CDR1 is MDHEN and CDR2 is SYDVKM. CDR3 size: 14 residues. This CDR3 is CASSLRGRNQPQHF. The CDR3 DNA is TGTGCCAGCAGTTTGCGGGGTCGCAATCAGCCCCAGCATTTT.

V is TRBV4-1 and J is TRBJ2-7; 7 positions agree with TRBD1. The length of the CDR3 is 15 residues. In germline, CDR1 is MGHRA, CDR2 YSYEKL. The V gene end was trimmed by 4 bases and the J gene end by 0 bases; junction bases not matched to a gene: 6. The chain's CDR3 is CASSRSGTDSYEQYF. In DNA form, the CDR3 reads TGCGCCAGCAGCCGCTCCGGGACAGACTCCTACGAGCAGTACTTC.

This clone was counted a few times. The chain recombines TRBV10-3 with TRBJ1-2; maybe TRBD1 (6 bases). The length of the CDR3 is 12 residues. Trimming shortened V by 4 bases and J by 5 bases, and 8 bases separated the two germline ends. Germline V gives CDR1 ENHRY, CDR2 SYGVKD. CDR3 nucleotide sequence: TGTGCCATCAGTGGGACAGCTTATGGCTACACCTTC. It yields the protein CAISGTAYGYTF.

This chain links TRBV30 with TRBJ2-1, with 7 bases that match TRBD1. Trimming at V came to 4 bases and at J to 7 bases, leaving 10 bases not matched to a gene. Germline lookup yields CDR1 GTSNPN and CDR2 SVGIG (reference sequence). This CDR3 has 14 amino acids. The CDR3 region is CAWTKQGSDNEQFF. The CDR3 nucleotides read TGTGCCTGGACCAAACAGGGGTCGGATAATGAGCAGTTCTTC.

This clone was seen a single time. The rearrangement joins TRBV21-1 to TRBJ1-3; TRBD1, the table's D call, lacks a check against the DNA. TRBV21-1 constitutes a pseudogene. The CDR3 is made up of 16 amino acids. The CDR3 region is CASSKEGRVPGNTIYF. CDR3 coding DNA: TGTGCCAGCAGCAAAGAGGGCAGGGTACCTGGAAACACCATATATTTT.

The chain combines TRBV18 with TRBJ2-3; 11 nucleotides line up with TRBD2. This CDR3 has 18 amino acids. Germline V CDR1 and CDR2: KGHSH, LQKENI. The V segment lost 0 bases and the J segment 2 bases; nucleotides outside the gene matches: 7. The CDR3 DNA follows: TGTGCCAGCTCACCACCGTCTAGCGGGGGGCCTACCACAGATACGCAGTATTTT. Translating gives CASSPPSSGGPTTDTQYF.

The V gene is TRBV7-9, the J gene TRBJ1-3; 7 positions agree with TRBD1. V lost 10 bases, J lost 0 bases, and 15 bases stayed unmatched. This CDR3 region has 17 residues. Germline CDR1 is SEHNR and CDR2 is FQNEAQ (reference sequence). Written as DNA, the CDR3 is TGTGCCATCCCTCCTCCGCGACAGGGCAGCTCTGGAAACACCATATATTTT. It codes for CAIPPPRQGSSGNTIYF.

This chain links TRBV9 with TRBJ2-1; 9 positions agree with TRBD1. The CDR3 spans 16 residues. Looked up from germline, CDR1 is SGDLS and CDR2 is YYNGEE. J was trimmed by 5 bases and V by 4 bases; bases with no gene match: 10. Written as DNA, the CDR3 is TGTGCCAGCAGCCCCTATTCGGGACAGGGTAACAATGAGCAGTTCTTC. This gives the protein CASSPYSGQGNNEQFF.

The J gene is TRBJ1-1, the V gene TRBV11-3; 7 bases are shared with TRBD1. The V and J ends lost 5 bases and 0 bases, in that order; junction bases with no gene match: 9. CDR1 and CDR2 (germline): SGHNT, YENEEA. CDR3 length: 16 amino acids. This chain's CDR3 is CASSQRTGYLNTEAFF. DNA of the CDR3: TGTGCCAGCAGCCAACGGACAGGCTATTTGAACACTGAAGCTTTCTTT.

The gene calls are TRBV7-2 and TRBJ1-1, with 8 bases aligning to TRBD1. The germline gives CDR1 SGHTA, CDR2 FQGNSA. This CDR3 is 14 amino acids long. V trimming: 6 bases; J trimming: 1 base; junction bases outside the gene matches: 4. The CDR3 here is CASRPTGGNTEAFF. DNA for the CDR3: TGTGCCAGCAGACCTACAGGGGGGAACACTGAAGCTTTCTTT.

This chain uses TRBV19 with TRBJ1-3, with 8 bases that match TRBD1. The ends lost 6 bases at V and 1 base at J; junction bases unmatched: 5. There are 15 residues in the CDR3. Germline V CDR1 and CDR2: LNHDA, SQIVND (reference sequence). The CDR3 region has the DNA TGTGCCAGTAGACACAGGGGGGGATCTGGAAACACCATATATTTT. It is translated as CASRHRGGSGNTIYF.

This rearrangement joins TRBV2 to TRBJ1-2; TRBD1 agrees at 9 bases. The CDR3 contains 15 residues. Germline V gene data show CDR1 as SNHLY and CDR2 as FYNNEI. V shed 4 bases and J 4 bases; nucleotides not matched to a gene: 7. Here the CDR3 DNA reads TGTGCCAGCAGTGCTCCGGGACAGGGTAGCTATGGCTACACCTTC. Translated, it gives CASSAPGQGSYGYTF.

V and J are TRBV27 and TRBJ1-1; D uncertain. The V and J ends lost 0 bases and 3 bases respectively, with 8 bases between them. CDR1 MNHEY and CDR2 SMNVEV come from the germline V gene (reference sequence). This CDR3 region has 14 residues. Written as DNA, the CDR3 is TGTGCCAGCAGTTTATCTCACAGCTACACTGAAGCTTTCTTT. Its translation: CASSLSHSYTEAFF.

The rearrangement uses TRBV6-1 and TRBJ2-1; TRBD1 matches at 8 bases. Germline CDR1 MNHNS, CDR2 SASEGT. This CDR3 has 17 residues. Losses at the gene ends were 4 bases for V and 8 bases for J; bases not matched to a gene: 16. The chain's CDR3 is CASSAYSGGASVYEQFF. DNA of the CDR3: TGTGCCAGCAGTGCCTATTCAGGGGGCGCTTCGGTTTATGAGCAGTTCTTC.

V is TRBV6-5 and J is TRBJ1-1; TRBD1 matches at 10 bases. From germline, CDR1 is MNHEY and CDR2 SVGAGI. The CDR3 consists of 13 residues. The V and J ends lost 6 bases and 5 bases, in that order; junction bases with no gene match: 3. The CDR3 sequence: CASRQGQGTEAFF. The CDR3 region has the DNA TGTGCCAGCAGACAGGGACAGGGGACTGAAGCTTTCTTT.